These 24 T cell receptor beta chains came from one sample sequenced in a study of cytotoxic CD8 clonotypes in ibrutinib-treated CLL. Clones were read by immunoSEQ multiplex PCR, and TCRdb kept only the in-frame ones, dropping some. Of about 120,000 clones listed, 75% to 90% are singletons. The sample consisted of PBMCs, taken after 24 months of ibrutinib treatment. The receptors stem from a human donor with chronic lymphocytic leukemia.

V usage is TRBV4-3 and J usage is TRBJ2-7; 7 bases agree with TRBD2. Germline-derived CDR1 and CDR2 are LGHNA and YSLEER. This CDR3 contains 17 residues. Trimming took 4 bases from V and 4 from J; bases not matched to a gene: 16. The CDR3 region is CASSRGGTALLDYEQYF. CDR3 DNA sequence: TGCGCCAGCAGCCGGGGGGGAACCGCCTTGCTTGATTACGAGCAGTACTTC.

V is TRBV30 and J is TRBJ2-7, with D unclear. CDR1 and CDR2 (germline): GTSNPN, SVGIG (reference sequence). CDR3 length: 12 amino acids. With 2 bases removed from V and 4 bases from J, the gap between germline ends came to 9 bases. CDR3 sequence (DNA): TGTGCCTGGAGTATAGGGATTTACGAGCAGTACTTC. Protein product: CAWSIGIYEQYF.

The genes are TRBV20-1 and TRBJ1-2; no clear D gene. CDR1 DFQATT and CDR2 SNEGSKA come from the germline V gene (reference sequence). CDR3 length equals 11 residues. V lost 5 bases, J lost 3 bases, and 7 bases lay in between. The CDR3 loop reads CSAGRYYGYTF. The CDR3 region has the DNA TGCAGTGCTGGCAGGTACTATGGCTACACCTTC.

J is TRBJ2-1 and V is TRBV19; 12 bases line up with TRBD1. V lost 6 bases to trimming and J lost 7 bases; unmatched junction nucleotides: 10. CDR3 length: 16 residues. Germline V lookup: CDR1 LNHDA, CDR2 SQIVND (reference sequence). The CDR3 region is CASSHDGTGGRNEQFF. The CDR3 DNA is TGTGCCAGTAGCCATGACGGGACAGGGGGCAGGAATGAGCAGTTCTTC.

CDR3 nucleotide sequence: TGTGCCAGCAGTTTCGGAGGGACCCCATCTGGGGCCAACGTCCTGACTTTC. Protein sequence: CASSFGGTPSGANVLTF. The rearrangement links TRBV28 to TRBJ2-6, with a possible D match to TRBD2 (6 bases). The CDR3 length is 17 residues. Germline V gene lookup returns CDR1 MDHEN and CDR2 SYDVKM. Trimming took off 3 bases at V and 1 base at J, with 13 bases between the two ends.

The chain couples TRBV10-1 to TRBJ2-5; 7 nucleotides line up with TRBD2. CDR3 length equals 17 residues. With V trimmed by 0 bases and J by 1 base, 8 bases remained unmatched. From germline, CDR1 is WNHNN and CDR2 SYGVQD (reference sequence). The DNA for the CDR3 is TGCGCCAGCAGTGAGTCCCGAGGACTAGTCCGCCAAGAGACCCAGTACTTC. Protein: CASSESRGLVRQETQYF.

The V gene is TRBV2, the J gene TRBJ2-7; D unresolved. Germline CDR1 reads SNHLY; CDR2 reads FYNNEI. The CDR3 extends over 12 amino acids. Trimming removed 7 bases from V and 6 bases from J, with 13 bases in between. CDR3 region: CASMIDGAEQYF. For the CDR3, the DNA is TGTGCCAGCATGATTGATGGTGCCGAGCAGTACTTC.

This chain connects TRBV28 to TRBJ2-1, with D possibly matching TRBD1 (7 bases). V was shortened by 2 bases and J by 6 bases, with 11 bases between the two germline ends. There are 14 residues in the CDR3. Per germline, CDR1 MDHEN and CDR2 SYDVKM. CDR3 sequence: CASSLAGGFNEQFF. In DNA form, the CDR3 reads TGTGCCAGCAGTTTAGCAGGGGGGTTCAATGAGCAGTTCTTC.

The chain recombines TRBV12-5 with TRBJ2-7, with 8 bases lining up with TRBD2. Germline CDR1 LGHNT, CDR2 FRNRAP. V trimming: 1 base; J trimming: 6 bases; junction bases outside the gene matches: 2. The CDR3 runs to 13 residues. CDR3 loop: CASGLATSAEQYF. The CDR3 coding sequence is TGTGCTAGTGGTTTGGCGACTAGCGCCGAGCAGTACTTC.

This clone came up once. The V call is TRBV6-5, the J call TRBJ1-1, with D possibly matching TRBD1 (5 bases). CDR3 length: 11 residues. V was shortened by 2 bases and J by 7 bases, with 5 bases between the two germline ends. Germline assignment: CDR1 MNHEY and CDR2 SVGAGI. CDR3 coding DNA: TGTGCCAGCAGTTACAGGGGTGAAGCTTTCTTT. Its protein is CASSYRGEAFF.

V gene TRBV9 combines with J gene TRBJ2-2; weak D call: TRBD2 (5 bases). The germline CDR1 and CDR2 sequences are SGDLS and YYNGEE. V lost 4 bases and J lost 5, with 18 bases in between. This CDR3 has 16 amino acids. The CDR3 protein is CASSTVVGSDTGELFF. In DNA, the CDR3 is TGTGCCAGCAGCACCGTCGTTGGGAGCGATACCGGGGAGCTGTTTTTT.

This rearrangement joins TRBV19 to TRBJ2-2, with 9 bases that match TRBD1. CDR1 is LNHDA, CDR2 SQIVND, per germline (reference sequence). There are 16 residues in the CDR3. V lost 5 bases and J lost 7; bases outside the gene matches: 11. CDR3 protein: CASSRIDRGRGGELFF. The CDR3 region has the DNA TGTGCCAGTAGTCGTATTGACAGGGGGAGAGGCGGGGAGCTGTTTTTT. Together with reference TRBV19 and TRBJ2-2, the CDR3 gives the full variable domain: DGGITQSPKYLFRKEGQNVTLSCEQNLNHDAMYWYRQDPGQGLRLIYYSQIVNDFQKGDIAEGYSVSREKKESFPLTVTSAQKNPTAFYLCASSRIDRGRGGELFFGEGSRLTVL.

V usage is TRBV5-6 and J usage is TRBJ2-7, with D hard to call. The germline V and J ends were trimmed by 1 base and 3 bases, with 8 bases remaining between them. This CDR3 has 13 amino acids. CDR1 is SGHDT, CDR2 YYEEEE, per germline. The CDR3 spells CASSLPQLYEQYF. The CDR3 DNA reads as TGTGCCAGCAGCTTGCCGCAACTCTACGAGCAGTACTTC.

This chain connects TRBV30 to TRBJ2-3, with 9 bases fitting TRBD2. Germline V gene sequence: CDR1 GTSNPN, CDR2 SVGIG (reference sequence). The CDR3 covers 14 residues. After removal of 0 bases from V and 6 bases from J, the junction contained 4 bases not matched to a gene. The CDR3 nucleotides read TGTGCCTGGAGTGTAGGCGGGGGGGCCGATACGCAGTATTTT. It codes for CAWSVGGGADTQYF.

The chain joins TRBV9 to TRBJ2-4; D gene uncertain. This CDR3 contains 11 residues. Per the germline V gene, CDR1 is SGDLS and CDR2 is YYNGEE. V was clipped by 4 bases and J by 7 bases, with 6 bases between them. The CDR3 DNA is TGTGCCAGCAGCCCCTCTAACATTCAGTACTTC. Protein: CASSPSNIQYF.

In its sample, this clone was seen once. One end of the junction is discordant with germline, which a read error may explain. The chain recombines TRBV28 with TRBJ1-2; 7 bases match TRBD1. Germline lookup yields CDR1 MDHEN and CDR2 SYDVKM. The CDR3 is made up of 14 amino acids. CDR3 sequence (DNA): TGTGCCAGCAGTTTATTTTTCCCGCGGGACAGCCCCAAATTC. It codes for CASSLFFPRDSPKF.

The V and J genes are TRBV13 and TRBJ1-2; D gene ambiguous. V was clipped by 6 bases and J by 3 bases, with 20 bases between them. The CDR3 loop spans 16 amino acids. Germline CDR1 reads PRHDT; CDR2 reads FYEKMQ (reference sequence). The CDR3 is CASSTEAVIVDYGYTF. Written as DNA, the CDR3 is TGTGCCAGCAGTACGGAAGCAGTTATCGTGGACTATGGCTACACCTTC.

This chain links TRBV7-7 with TRBJ1-1; D uncertain. V lost 3 bases, J lost 2 bases, and 7 bases lay in between. Germline V gene lookup returns CDR1 SSHAT and CDR2 FNYEAQ (reference sequence). The CDR3 has 13 amino acids. The CDR3 DNA follows: TGTGCCAGCAGCTTTCGACAAAACACTGAAGCTTTCTTT. This encodes CASSFRQNTEAFF.

Concerning this clone: A read error may account for a junction end that differs from germline. The chain couples TRBV23-1 to TRBJ1-2; possible D gene TRBD1, 5 bases. TRBV23-1 is annotated as an ORF whose role is uncertain. The CDR3 sequence is 10 residues long. The CDR3 loop is CASSQSGSGW. In nucleotides, the CDR3 is TGCGCCAGCAGTCAATCTGGTTCAGGGTGG.

V usage is TRBV19 and J usage is TRBJ1-5, with 9 bases identical to TRBD1. Germline CDR1 LNHDA, CDR2 SQIVND (reference sequence). The CDR3 sequence is 14 residues long. The V segment lost 6 bases and the J segment 4 bases; nucleotides outside the gene matches: 4. The CDR3 DNA sequence: TGTGCCAGTAGAGTGGGGACAGGGAATCAGCCCCAGCATTTT. This translates into CASRVGTGNQPQHF.

J is TRBJ2-1 and V is TRBV28; D may be TRBD1 or TRBD2 (6 bases each). The V end lost 6 bases, the J end lost 2 bases, and 14 bases lay between the germline ends. Germline V gene data show CDR1 as MDHEN and CDR2 as SYDVKM. The CDR3 has 15 amino acids. CDR3 DNA: TGTGCCAGCAGGCGCGGAGGGGGGACCTACAATGAGCAGTTCTTC. This sequence encodes CASRRGGGTYNEQFF. Full variable domain (rest looked up from reference TRBV28 and TRBJ2-1): DVKVTQSSRYLVKRTGEKVFLECVQDMDHENMFWYRQDPGLGLRLIYFSYDVKMKEKGDIPEGYSVSREKKERFSLILESASTNQTSMYLCASRRGGGTYNEQFFGPGTRLTVL.

The chain combines TRBV7-8 with TRBJ2-2; D call uncertain. V gave up 5 bases and J gave up 0 bases, with 10 bases separating them. The V gene's germline CDR1 is SGHVS and CDR2 FQNEAQ. This CDR3 is built from 15 residues. The CDR3 region is CASSLRRTNTGELFF. The CDR3 DNA sequence: TGTGCCAGCAGCCTACGACGCACGAACACCGGGGAGCTGTTTTTT.

V and J are TRBV6-5 and TRBJ1-1; 7 bases agree with TRBD1. CDR3 length equals 13 residues. With 7 bases clipped from V and 0 bases from J, the junction kept 2 bases outside the gene matches. Germline loops: CDR1 MNHEY, CDR2 SVGAGI. DNA of the CDR3: TGTGCCAGCAACACAGGGGTGAACACTGAAGCTTTCTTT. The encoded protein is CASNTGVNTEAFF.

V gene TRBV7-2 combines with J gene TRBJ2-6; TRBD1 is a possible D gene (5 bases). The germline gives CDR1 SGHTA, CDR2 FQGNSA. Deletions cut 7 bases from V and 3 bases from J, with 19 bases between. The CDR3 is 17 residues long. This CDR3 reads CASTQRPRVGGANVLTF. The CDR3 coding sequence is TGTGCCAGCACCCAAAGGCCCAGGGTGGGTGGGGCCAACGTCCTGACTTTC.